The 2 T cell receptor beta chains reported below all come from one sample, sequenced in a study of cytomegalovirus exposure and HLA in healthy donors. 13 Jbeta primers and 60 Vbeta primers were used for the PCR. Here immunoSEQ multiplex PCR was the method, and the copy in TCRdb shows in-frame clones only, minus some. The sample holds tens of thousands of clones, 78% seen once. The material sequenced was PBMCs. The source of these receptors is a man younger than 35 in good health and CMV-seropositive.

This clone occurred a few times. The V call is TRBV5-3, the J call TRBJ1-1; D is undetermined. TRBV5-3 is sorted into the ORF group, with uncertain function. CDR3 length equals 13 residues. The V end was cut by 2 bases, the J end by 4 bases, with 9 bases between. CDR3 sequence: CARSFGGSTEAFF. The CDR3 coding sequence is TGTGCCAGAAGCTTCGGAGGGAGCACTGAAGCTTTCTTT.

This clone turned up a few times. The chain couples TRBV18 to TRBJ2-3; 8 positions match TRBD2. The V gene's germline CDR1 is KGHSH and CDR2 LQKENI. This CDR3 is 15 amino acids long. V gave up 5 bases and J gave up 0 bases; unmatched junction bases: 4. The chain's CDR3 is CASSIAGPSTDTQYF. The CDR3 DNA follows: TGTGCCAGCTCAATAGCGGGACCCAGCACAGATACGCAGTATTTT.